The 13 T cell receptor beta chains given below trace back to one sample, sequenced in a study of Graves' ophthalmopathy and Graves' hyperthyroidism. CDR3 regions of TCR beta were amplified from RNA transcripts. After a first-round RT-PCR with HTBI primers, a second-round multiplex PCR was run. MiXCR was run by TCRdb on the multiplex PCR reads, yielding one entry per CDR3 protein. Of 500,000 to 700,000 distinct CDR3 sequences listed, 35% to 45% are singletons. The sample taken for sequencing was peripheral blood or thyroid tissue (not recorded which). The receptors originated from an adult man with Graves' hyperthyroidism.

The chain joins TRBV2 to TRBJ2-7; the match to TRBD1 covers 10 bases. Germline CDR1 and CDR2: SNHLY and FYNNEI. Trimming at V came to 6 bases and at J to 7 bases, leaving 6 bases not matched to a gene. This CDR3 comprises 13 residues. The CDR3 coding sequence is TGTGCCAGCAGCCACGGACAGGGGGGTGAGCAGTACTTC. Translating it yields CASSHGQGGEQYF.

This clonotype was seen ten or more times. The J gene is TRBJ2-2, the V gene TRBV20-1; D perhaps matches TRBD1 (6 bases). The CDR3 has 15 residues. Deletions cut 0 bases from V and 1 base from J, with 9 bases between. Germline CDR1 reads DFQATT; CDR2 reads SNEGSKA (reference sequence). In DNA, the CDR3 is TGCAGTGCTAGAGAGGGGACAAAGAACACCGGGGAGCTGTTTTTT. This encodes CSAREGTKNTGELFF.

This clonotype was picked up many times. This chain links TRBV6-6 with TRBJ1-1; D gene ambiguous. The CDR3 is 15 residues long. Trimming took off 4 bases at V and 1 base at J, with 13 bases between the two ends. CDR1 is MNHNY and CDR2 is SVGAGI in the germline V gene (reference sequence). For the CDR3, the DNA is TGTGCCAGCAGTTCATATGAAGTCCAGAACACTGAAGCTTTCTTT. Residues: CASSSYEVQNTEAFF.

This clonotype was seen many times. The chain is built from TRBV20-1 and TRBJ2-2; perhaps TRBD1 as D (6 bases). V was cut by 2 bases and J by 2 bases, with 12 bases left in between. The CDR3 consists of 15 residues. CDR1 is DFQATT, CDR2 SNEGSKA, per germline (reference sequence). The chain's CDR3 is CSARPGDTNTGELFF. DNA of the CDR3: TGCAGTGCTAGACCTGGGGACACAAACACCGGGGAGCTGTTTTTT.

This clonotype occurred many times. The CDR3 loop reads CASSPGYGKGNEKLFF. The CDR3 DNA is TGTGCCAGCAGTCCGGGGTACGGGAAGGGAAATGAAAAACTGTTTTTT. The gene calls are TRBV2 and TRBJ1-4; no reliable D call. The germline V gene encodes CDR1 SNHLY and CDR2 FYNNEI. Trimming cost V 5 bases and J 5 bases, with 18 bases left between them. The CDR3 has 16 amino acids.

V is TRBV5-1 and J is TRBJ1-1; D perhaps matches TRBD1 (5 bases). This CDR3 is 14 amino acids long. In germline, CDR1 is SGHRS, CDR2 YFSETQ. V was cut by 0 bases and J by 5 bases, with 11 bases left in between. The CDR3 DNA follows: TGCGCCAGCAGCTTGGGGGGGGAAGGGACTGAAGCTTTCTTT. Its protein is CASSLGGEGTEAFF. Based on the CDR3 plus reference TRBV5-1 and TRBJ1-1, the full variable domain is KAGVTQTPRYLIKTRGQQVTLSCSPISGHRSVSWYQQTPGQGLQFLFEYFSETQRNKGNFPGRFSGRQFSNSRSEMNVSTLELGDSALYLCASSLGGEGTEAFFGQGTRLTVV.

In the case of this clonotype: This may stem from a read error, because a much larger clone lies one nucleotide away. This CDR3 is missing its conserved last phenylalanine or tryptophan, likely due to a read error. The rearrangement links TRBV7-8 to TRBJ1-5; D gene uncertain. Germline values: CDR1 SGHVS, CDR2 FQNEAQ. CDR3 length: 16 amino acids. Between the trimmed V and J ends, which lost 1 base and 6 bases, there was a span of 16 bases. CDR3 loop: CASSLDPALGTQPQHL. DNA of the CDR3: TGTGCCAGCAGCTTAGACCCAGCGCTCGGAACTCAGCCCCAGCATCTT.

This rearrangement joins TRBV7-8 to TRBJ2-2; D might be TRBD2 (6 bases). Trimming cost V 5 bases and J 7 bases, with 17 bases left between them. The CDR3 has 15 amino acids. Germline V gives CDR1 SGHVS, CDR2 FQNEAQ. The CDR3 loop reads CASSVQPATSGELFF. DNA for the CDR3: TGTGCCAGCAGCGTCCAACCGGCGACTAGCGGGGAGCTGTTTTTT.

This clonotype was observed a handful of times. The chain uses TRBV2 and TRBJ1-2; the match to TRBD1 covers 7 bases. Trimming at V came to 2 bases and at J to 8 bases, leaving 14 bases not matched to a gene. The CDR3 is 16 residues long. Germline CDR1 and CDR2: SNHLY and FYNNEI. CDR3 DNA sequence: TGTGCCAGCAGTGAATATGAGGGGGCGGGCAAGGAAGGCTACACCTTC. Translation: CASSEYEGAGKEGYTF.

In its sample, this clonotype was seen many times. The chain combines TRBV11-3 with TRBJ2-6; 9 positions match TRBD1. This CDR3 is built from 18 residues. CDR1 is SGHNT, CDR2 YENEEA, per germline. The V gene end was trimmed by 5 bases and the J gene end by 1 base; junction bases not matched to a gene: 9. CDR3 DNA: TGTGCCAGCAGCCCCTGGACAGGGGCGCCATCTGGGGCCAACGTCCTGACTTTC. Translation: CASSPWTGAPSGANVLTF. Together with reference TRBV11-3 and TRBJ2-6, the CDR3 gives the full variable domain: EAGVVQSPRYKIIEKKQPVAFWCNPISGHNTLYWYLQNLGQGPELLIRYENEEAVDDSQLPKDRFSAERLKGVDSTLKIQPAELGDSAVYLCASSPWTGAPSGANVLTFGAGSRLTVL.

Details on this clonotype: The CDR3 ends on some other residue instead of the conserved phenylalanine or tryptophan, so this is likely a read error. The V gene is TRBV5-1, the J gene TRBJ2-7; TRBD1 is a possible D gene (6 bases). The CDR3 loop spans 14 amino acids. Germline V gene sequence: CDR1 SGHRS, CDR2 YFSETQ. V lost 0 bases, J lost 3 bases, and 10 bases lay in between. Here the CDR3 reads CASSLAPDSYEQYL. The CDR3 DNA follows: TGCGCCAGCAGCTTGGCCCCGGACAGCTACGAGCAGTACCTC.

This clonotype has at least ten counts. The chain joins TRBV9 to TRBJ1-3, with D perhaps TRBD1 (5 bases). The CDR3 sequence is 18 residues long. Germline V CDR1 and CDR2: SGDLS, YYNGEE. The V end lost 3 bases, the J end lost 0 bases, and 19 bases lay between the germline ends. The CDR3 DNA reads TGTGCCAGCAGCGAAGGAGGATGGACGACAGCCTCTGGAAACACCATATATTTT. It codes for CASSEGGWTTASGNTIYF.

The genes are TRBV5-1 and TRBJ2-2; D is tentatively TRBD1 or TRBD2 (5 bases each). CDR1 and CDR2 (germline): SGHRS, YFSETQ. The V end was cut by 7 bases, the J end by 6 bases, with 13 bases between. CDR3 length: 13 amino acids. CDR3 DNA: TGCGCCAGCCAGCCCGGGGACCCCGGGGAGCTGTTTTTT. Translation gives CASQPGDPGELFF.